This is a list of T cell receptor beta chains from one sample in a study of cytomegalovirus exposure and HLA in healthy donors. Sequencing was performed with immunoSEQ multiplex PCR; in TCRdb, only in-frame clones are kept and a portion is missing. The sample holds about 140,000 clones, about 66% seen once. Sequences were obtained from PBMCs. These receptors all come from a human donor in good health. Each CDR3 is given with its conserved first and last residue. Fields, in order: CDR3 DNA, CDR3 protein, J gene, D gene, clone size, V gene. D genes are given only for firm matches. Size tells how often a clone was seen (once, few, many) or the class of an expanded clone, and some rows leave it out.

cdr3_nt: TGTGCCAGCAGCCTACGACAGGGACAGGAAAAACTGTTTTTT
cdr3_aa: CASSLRQGQEKLFF
j_call: TRBJ1-4
d_call: TRBD1
clone_size: few
v_call: TRBV7-6

cdr3_nt: TGTGCCAGCAGTCCCGAGGGGGAGTTGGGTCAGCCCCAGCATTTT
cdr3_aa: CASSPEGELGQPQHF
j_call: TRBJ1-5
d_call: NA
clone_size: NA
v_call: TRBV28

cdr3_nt: TGCGCCAGCGGAACGACAGGACCCTCCTACGAGCAGTACTTC
cdr3_aa: CASGTTGPSYEQYF
j_call: TRBJ2-7
d_call: NA
clone_size: NA
v_call: TRBV5-1

cdr3_nt: TGTGCTTTCGAAGATGGGGCGGAAAACATTCAGTACTTC
cdr3_aa: CAFEDGAENIQYF
j_call: TRBJ2-4
d_call: NA
clone_size: NA
v_call: TRBV6-1

cdr3_nt: TGTGCCAGCAGTGAAGTGTTATGGACAAACTCTCCAGATACGCAGTATTTT
cdr3_aa: CASSEVLWTNSPDTQYF
j_call: TRBJ2-3
d_call: NA
clone_size: NA
v_call: TRBV6-1

cdr3_nt: TGTGCCAGCAGTCGTAGCGGGAGGAACTACAATGAGCAGTTCTTC
cdr3_aa: CASSRSGRNYNEQFF
j_call: TRBJ2-1
d_call: TRBD2
clone_size: NA
v_call: TRBV6-5

cdr3_nt: TGTGCCAGCAGTTTATTTCGGGGAGAGCTTTCAGATACGCAGTATTTT
cdr3_aa: CASSLFRGELSDTQYF
j_call: TRBJ2-3
d_call: NA
clone_size: NA
v_call: TRBV27

cdr3_nt: TGTGCCAGCACTCGGACTAGCGGGAGGGCCGGCAATGAGCAGTTCTTC
cdr3_aa: CASTRTSGRAGNEQFF
j_call: TRBJ2-1
d_call: TRBD2
clone_size: NA
v_call: TRBV2

cdr3_nt: TGTGCCAGCAGTAGACAGGGGGCATACACCGGGGAGCTGTTTTTT
cdr3_aa: CASSRQGAYTGELFF
j_call: TRBJ2-2
d_call: TRBD1
clone_size: NA
v_call: TRBV6-1

cdr3_nt: TGTGCCAGCAGCTTATTTCCTAGCGGGCAAGAGACCCAGTACTTC
cdr3_aa: CASSLFPSGQETQYF
j_call: TRBJ2-5
d_call: TRBD2
clone_size: NA
v_call: TRBV7-3

cdr3_nt: TGTGCCAGCTCAACGGGACAGGGTGGAAACACCATATATTTT
cdr3_aa: CASSTGQGGNTIYF
j_call: TRBJ1-3
d_call: TRBD1
clone_size: NA
v_call: TRBV18

cdr3_nt: TGTGCCAGCAGCTCAGCCATCTGGACAGGTAGCACAGATACGCAGTATTTT
cdr3_aa: CASSSAIWTGSTDTQYF
j_call: TRBJ2-3
d_call: TRBD1
clone_size: NA
v_call: TRBV11-1

cdr3_nt: TGTGGCTGTGGCCGGGTACAAGGCAATGAGCAGTTCTTC
cdr3_aa: CGCGRVQGNEQFF
j_call: TRBJ2-1
d_call: NA
clone_size: NA
v_call: TRBV28

cdr3_nt: TGCGCCAGCAGCTTGGGGGGACAGGGGGCCTACAATGAGCAGTTCTTC
cdr3_aa: CASSLGGQGAYNEQFF
j_call: TRBJ2-1
d_call: TRBD1
clone_size: NA
v_call: TRBV5-1

cdr3_nt: TGCGCCAGCAGCACCGGACAGCCAACTAATGAAAAACTGTTTTTT
cdr3_aa: CASSTGQPTNEKLFF
j_call: TRBJ1-4
d_call: NA
clone_size: NA
v_call: TRBV5-1

cdr3_nt: TGTGCCAGCAGCGTAGAGGGACAGGGAAGCAAGCCCCAGCATTTT
cdr3_aa: CASSVEGQGSKPQHF
j_call: TRBJ1-5
d_call: TRBD1
clone_size: NA
v_call: TRBV9

cdr3_nt: TGTGCCACCAGCAGAGAGCGATCTGGGTCAGGCGCTAGCAATCAGCCCCAGCATTTT
cdr3_aa: CATSRERSGSGASNQPQHF
j_call: TRBJ1-5
d_call: NA
clone_size: NA
v_call: TRBV15

cdr3_nt: TGTGCCAGCTCACCCCTTTCCCGTAACAATGAGCAGTTCTTC
cdr3_aa: CASSPLSRNNEQFF
j_call: TRBJ2-1
d_call: NA
clone_size: few
v_call: TRBV18

cdr3_nt: TGTGCCAGCAGCGTAGCGGGGGGCCCCTACAATGAGCAGTTCTTC
cdr3_aa: CASSVAGGPYNEQFF
j_call: TRBJ2-1
d_call: NA
clone_size: once
v_call: TRBV9

cdr3_nt: TGTGCCAGCTCACCCACTAGGTTGGGCACAGATACGCAGTATTTT
cdr3_aa: CASSPTRLGTDTQYF
j_call: TRBJ2-3
d_call: NA
clone_size: NA
v_call: TRBV18

cdr3_nt: TGTGCCATCACCAAGGACGGGAATCTCTATGGCTACACCTTC
cdr3_aa: CAITKDGNLYGYTF
j_call: TRBJ1-2
d_call: NA
clone_size: NA
v_call: TRBV10-3

cdr3_nt: TGTGCCAGCAGGAAGGAGGATTATCAGCCCCAGCATTTT
cdr3_aa: CASRKEDYQPQHF
j_call: TRBJ1-5
d_call: NA
clone_size: few
v_call: TRBV6-5

cdr3_nt: TGCGCCAGCAGCCTATTGGGAGACACTGAAGCTTTCTTT
cdr3_aa: CASSLLGDTEAFF
j_call: TRBJ1-1
d_call: NA
clone_size: NA
v_call: TRBV4-1

cdr3_nt: TGTGCCAGCAGTTACGTGGCTAGCGGTATAAACATTCAGTACTTC
cdr3_aa: CASSYVASGINIQYF
j_call: TRBJ2-4
d_call: TRBD2
clone_size: NA
v_call: TRBV6-6

cdr3_nt: TGCGCCAGCAGCTTGCTACTAGCGGGAAGGGTCGGGGTGGGCAATGAGCAGTTCTTC
cdr3_aa: CASSLLLAGRVGVGNEQFF
j_call: TRBJ2-1
d_call: TRBD2
clone_size: NA
v_call: TRBV5-1

cdr3_nt: TGTGCCAGCAGCTATCGGGATATGCAGTACTTC
cdr3_aa: CASSYRDMQYF
j_call: TRBJ2-7
d_call: NA
clone_size: NA
v_call: TRBV7-8

cdr3_nt: TGTGCCCCACTAAGGCCCCACGCCGGGGAGCTGTTTTTT
cdr3_aa: CAPLRPHAGELFF
j_call: TRBJ2-2
d_call: NA
clone_size: NA
v_call: TRBV10-3

cdr3_nt: TGTGCCAGCAGTGGACGGACAGGGGGAACCTCTGGGGCCAACGTCCTGACTTTC
cdr3_aa: CASSGRTGGTSGANVLTF
j_call: TRBJ2-6
d_call: TRBD1
clone_size: NA
v_call: TRBV6-1

cdr3_nt: TGTGCCACCAAACCCGGACAGGGGGCTGCAGATACGCAGTATTTT
cdr3_aa: CATKPGQGAADTQYF
j_call: TRBJ2-3
d_call: TRBD1
clone_size: NA
v_call: TRBV15

cdr3_nt: TGTGCCAGCAGTGAATTCAGGTCTAACTATGGCTACACCTTC
cdr3_aa: CASSEFRSNYGYTF
j_call: TRBJ1-2
d_call: NA
clone_size: NA
v_call: TRBV2

cdr3_nt: TGCGCCAGCAGCCAATTGACTAGCGGGAGTTTCCTTGAGACCCAGTACTTC
cdr3_aa: CASSQLTSGSFLETQYF
j_call: TRBJ2-5
d_call: TRBD2
clone_size: few
v_call: TRBV4-1

cdr3_nt: TGTGCCAGCAGTTTACTGGGACAGGGTCCCTACGAGCAGTACTTC
cdr3_aa: CASSLLGQGPYEQYF
j_call: TRBJ2-7
d_call: TRBD1
clone_size: NA
v_call: TRBV27

cdr3_nt: TGCGCCAGCAGCTTGGAACCTAGCGGGAGGGCCAATGAGCAGTTCTTC
cdr3_aa: CASSLEPSGRANEQFF
j_call: TRBJ2-1
d_call: TRBD2
clone_size: few
v_call: TRBV5-1